The source of this T cell receptor beta chain is a study of T cell responses to AZD1222 COVID-19 vaccine. TCRdb keeps only in-frame clones here, not all; method: immunoSEQ multiplex PCR. The sample shows 85,000 or so clones, about 90% of them seen only once. The receptor was isolated from an adult in good health. Sequencing used peripheral blood, obtained on day 0 of AZD1222 vaccination.

CDR3 in amino acids: CATYQGAAGEQYF. The CDR3 DNA is TGTGCCACTTACCAGGGGGCTGCGGGCGAGCAGTACTTC. This rearrangement joins TRBV28 to TRBJ2-7; TRBD1 matches at 8 bases. The CDR3 runs to 13 residues. Germline CDR1 MDHEN, CDR2 SYDVKM. The V and J ends lost 10 bases and 6 bases, in that order; junction bases with no gene match: 11.